These T cell receptor beta chains were read from a single sample in a study of CD8 T cells in ankylosing spondylitis. MiXCR was run by TCRdb on the 5' RACE reads, yielding one entry per CDR3 protein. Among about 220,000 distinct CDR3 sequences listed, around 7.9% were seen once. What was sequenced was blood, either unsorted or a sorted T cell fraction (not recorded which). Receptor source: a male donor with ankylosing spondylitis. CDR3s include the opening cysteine and the closing phenylalanine or tryptophan. Each record gives: J gene, clone size, D gene, V gene, CDR3 protein, CDR3 DNA. A D gene is named only where the DNA matches it firmly. Only part of the rows carry a size: once, few, many, or a class if the clone is expanded.

J: TRBJ1-5; size: many; D: .; V: TRBV6-1; CDR3: CASTQGEGYQPQHF; DNA: TGTGCCAGCACCCAGGGAGAGGGCTATCAGCCCCAGCATTTT
J: TRBJ2-7; size: many; D: TRBD1; V: TRBV12-3/TRBV12-4; CDR3: CASRTGQSIYEQYF; DNA: TGTGCCAGCAGAACGGGACAGAGCATCTACGAGCAGTACTTC
J: TRBJ2-5; size: .; D: .; V: TRBV7-2; CDR3: CASSLIAAQETQYF; DNA: TGTGCCAGCAGCTTAATCGCAGCTCAAGAGACCCAGTACTTC
J: TRBJ1-5; size: few; D: TRBD1; V: TRBV7-6; CDR3: CASSPQDRGGFQPQHF; DNA: TGTGCCAGCAGCCCCCAAGACAGGGGAGGTTTTCAGCCCCAGCATTTT
J: TRBJ2-6; size: many; D: TRBD1; V: TRBV9; CDR3: CASSGGTGTVSGANVLTF; DNA: TGTGCCAGCAGCGGAGGGACAGGGACGGTCTCTGGGGCCAACGTCCTGACTTTC
J: TRBJ2-7; size: few; D: .; V: TRBV10-3; CDR3: CAISESGSSYEQYF; DNA: TGTGCCATCAGTGAGTCGGGCAGTAGTTACGAGCAGTACTTC
J: TRBJ1-5; size: many; D: .; V: TRBV27; CDR3: CASSLGSGGNQPQHF; DNA: TGTGCCAGCAGTTTAGGGAGCGGTGGCAATCAGCCCCAGCATTTT
J: TRBJ2-4; size: many; D: TRBD2; V: TRBV27; CDR3: CASSPKREGSKNIQYF; DNA: TGTGCCAGCAGTCCCAAGCGGGAGGGGTCCAAAAACATTCAGTACTTC
J: TRBJ1-1; size: many; D: .; V: TRBV27; CDR3: CASTPGPTTNTEAFF; DNA: TGTGCCAGCACCCCAGGACCCACGACGAACACTGAAGCTTTCTTT
J: TRBJ1-2; size: many; D: .; V: TRBV5-1; CDR3: CASRENRDYNYGYTF; DNA: TGCGCCAGCAGGGAAAACAGGGATTATAACTATGGCTACACCTTC